The 28 T cell receptor beta chains below come from one sample, sequenced in a study of blood T cell repertoires in COVID-19. The protocol was immunoSEQ multiplex PCR, while the TCRdb copy is restricted to in-frame clones and leaves out a portion. The table lists about 240,000 clones, about 90% of them singletons. The specimen sequenced was peripheral blood. The receptors shown here come from a man aged 55-75 years with acute or convalescent COVID-19.

This rearrangement joins TRBV7-9 to TRBJ1-1; D is possibly TRBD1 (5 bases). This CDR3 is 14 amino acids long. The germline gives CDR1 SEHNR, CDR2 FQNEAQ (reference sequence). Trimming took 0 bases from V and 7 from J, leaving 12 bases between them. The CDR3 DNA sequence: TGTGCCAGCAGCTTAGCCATGGACACGAGTGAAGCTTTCTTT. Its protein is CASSLAMDTSEAFF.

This chain links TRBV19 with TRBJ2-2, with D possibly matching TRBD1 (5 bases). This CDR3 has 15 amino acids. V was trimmed by 5 bases and J by 5 bases, leaving 15 bases between them. Germline V lookup: CDR1 LNHDA, CDR2 SQIVND (reference sequence). The CDR3 DNA follows: TGTGCCAGTAGTGCTCCGGCAGGGAAGACCGGGGAGCTGTTTTTT. It is translated as CASSAPAGKTGELFF. The complete variable domain, with remaining parts taken from reference TRBV19 and TRBJ2-2, reads DGGITQSPKYLFRKEGQNVTLSCEQNLNHDAMYWYRQDPGQGLRLIYYSQIVNDFQKGDIAEGYSVSREKKESFPLTVTSAQKNPTAFYLCASSAPAGKTGELFFGEGSRLTVL.

CDR3 nucleotides: TGTGCCAGCAGTGGGACTGGAAGAGGGGAAAAACTGTTTTTT. This sequence encodes CASSGTGRGEKLFF. This rearrangement joins TRBV25-1 to TRBJ1-4; no clear D gene. Deletions cut 4 bases from V and 8 bases from J, with 14 bases between. This CDR3 region has 14 residues. Per the germline V gene, CDR1 is MGHDK and CDR2 is SYGVNS.

The chain has TRBV28 and TRBJ2-3; TRBD2 aligns across 9 bases. Germline CDR1 MDHEN, CDR2 SYDVKM. J was trimmed by 0 bases and V by 6 bases; bases with no gene match: 10. The CDR3 is 17 residues long. CDR3 DNA: TGTGCCAGCAGAGCGAGCGGGAGGCGGCCTAGCACAGATACGCAGTATTTT. It encodes CASRASGRRPSTDTQYF. The full variable domain, its missing parts supplied by reference TRBV28 and TRBJ2-3, is DVKVTQSSRYLVKRTGEKVFLECVQDMDHENMFWYRQDPGLGLRLIYFSYDVKMKEKGDIPEGYSVSREKKERFSLILESASTNQTSMYLCASRASGRRPSTDTQYFGPGTRLTVL.

CDR3 residues: CASSDGQGKTYEQYF. CDR3 nucleotide sequence: TGCGCCAGCAGCGACGGACAGGGAAAAACCTACGAGCAGTACTTC. The rearrangement joins TRBV5-1 to TRBJ2-7, with 8 positions matching TRBD1. V lost 4 bases and J lost 2; bases outside the gene matches: 8. The CDR3 consists of 15 residues. Germline CDR1 reads SGHRS; CDR2 reads YFSETQ.

V usage is TRBV15 and J usage is TRBJ1-2, with D possibly being TRBD1 (6 bases). Germline CDR1 LNHNV, CDR2 YYDKDF (reference sequence). The V end lost 4 bases, the J end lost 7 bases, and 13 bases lay between the germline ends. This CDR3 has 13 amino acids. CDR3 amino acids: CATSKRGEGGYTF. The CDR3 bases are TGTGCCACCAGCAAAAGGGGGGAGGGTGGCTACACCTTC.

CDR3: CATSDPGQGATDTQYF. In DNA form, the CDR3 reads TGTGCCACCAGTGATCCCGGACAGGGGGCCACAGATACGCAGTATTTT. This sequence joins TRBV24-1 and TRBJ2-3; 11 bases fit TRBD1. J lost 2 bases, V lost 3 bases, and 3 bases had no gene match. The CDR3 contains 16 residues. The germline V gene has CDR1 KGHDR and CDR2 SFDVKD.

The CDR3 nucleotides are TGTGCCAGCAGCGCGGGACTAGCGGCCCAAGAGACCCAGTACTTC. Translating it yields CASSAGLAAQETQYF. The chain recombines TRBV9 with TRBJ2-5; 11 nucleotides agree with TRBD2. J was trimmed by 1 base and V by 3 bases; bases with no gene match: 2. This CDR3 is built from 15 residues. Germline V gene data show CDR1 as SGDLS and CDR2 as YYNGEE. Looking up the rest from reference TRBV9 and TRBJ2-5 gives the full variable domain: DSGVTQTPKHLITATGQRVTLRCSPRSGDLSVYWYQQSLDQGLQFLIQYYNGEERAKGNILERFSAQQFPDLHSELNLSSLELGDSALYFCASSAGLAAQETQYFGPGTRLLVL.

This chain uses TRBV7-3 with TRBJ2-7, with 10 bases identical to TRBD1. With 2 bases clipped from V and 6 bases from J, the junction kept 4 bases outside the gene matches. The CDR3 contains 14 residues. Germline CDR1 SGHTA, CDR2 FQGTGA. CDR3 sequence reads: CASSLGTGAGEQYF. In nucleotides, the CDR3 is TGTGCCAGCAGCTTAGGGACAGGGGCGGGCGAGCAGTACTTC.

This chain links TRBV3-1 (or the pseudogene TRBV3-2) with TRBJ1-5; D not certain. V shed 8 bases and J shed 1 base, with 12 bases lying between them. Germline-derived CDR1 and CDR2 are LGHDT and YNNKEL (reference sequence). CDR3 length: 14 residues. This CDR3 is CASGLTVSNQPQHF. CDR3 DNA sequence: TGTGCCAGCGGGCTCACGGTAAGCAATCAGCCCCAGCATTTT.

V and J are TRBV28 and TRBJ1-5; D is perhaps TRBD1 (6 bases). The germline V and J ends were trimmed by 8 bases and 3 bases, with 14 bases remaining between them. The CDR3 contains 14 residues. In germline, CDR1 is MDHEN, CDR2 SYDVKM. This CDR3 reads CASRNGGANQPQHF. The DNA of the CDR3 is TGTGCCAGCCGAAATGGGGGGGCCAATCAGCCCCAGCATTTT.

This clone was recorded only once. The chain combines TRBV29-1 with TRBJ2-7, with 10 bases that match TRBD1. Looked up from germline, CDR1 is SQVTM and CDR2 is ANQGSEA. V was pared by 5 bases and J by 3 bases, with 4 bases of the junction left unmatched. CDR3 length: 13 residues. For the CDR3, the DNA is TGCAGCGTTCTGGGACAGGGGTACTACGAGCAGTACTTC. Its protein product is CSVLGQGYYEQYF.

The CDR3 loop reads CAISEVDRGNTEAFF. CDR3 nucleotide sequence: TGTGCCATCAGTGAAGTTGACAGGGGGAACACTGAAGCTTTCTTT. The gene calls are TRBV10-3 and TRBJ1-1; 8 nucleotides align to TRBD1. Germline-derived CDR1 and CDR2 are ENHRY and SYGVKD. CDR3 size: 15 residues. V dropped 3 bases and J dropped 1; count of bases not matched to a gene: 4.

This chain joins TRBV28 and TRBJ2-7, with a possible D match to TRBD1 (6 bases). The V end lost 6 bases, the J end lost 6 bases, and 15 bases lay between the germline ends. The length of the CDR3 is 13 residues. Germline-derived CDR1 and CDR2 are MDHEN and SYDVKM. CDR3 sequence: CASRPITGSEQYF. CDR3 DNA sequence: TGTGCCAGCAGACCGATTACAGGGAGCGAGCAGTACTTC.

V usage is TRBV19 and J usage is TRBJ1-1, with D unclear. Trimming left V 1 base short and J 4 bases short, with 10 bases between. The CDR3 runs 14 residues. Per the germline V gene, CDR1 is LNHDA and CDR2 is SQIVND (reference sequence). As DNA, the CDR3 is TGTGCCAGTAGTATAGCTGGAGGGATCACTGAAGCTTTCTTT. Protein: CASSIAGGITEAFF.

The rearrangement links TRBV5-1 to TRBJ1-1; possible D gene TRBD1, 5 bases. Germline-derived CDR1 and CDR2 are SGHRS and YFSETQ. The germline V and J ends were trimmed by 5 bases and 5 bases, with 16 bases remaining between them. This CDR3 is built from 14 residues. In nucleotides, the CDR3 is TGCGCCAGCAGTTGGGCCAGGGTGGGAACTGAAGCTTTCTTT. It is translated as CASSWARVGTEAFF.

About this clone itself: A read error may produce the germline difference seen at one junction end. The chain employs TRBV7-6 and TRBJ2-2, with 10 bases aligning to TRBD2. The CDR3 contains 18 residues. Germline CDR1 SGHVS, CDR2 FNYEAQ. CDR3 nucleotide sequence: TGTGCCAGCAGCCTAGCCCCTCCTAGCGGGAGCTCCGCCGGGGAGCTGTTTTTT. Protein sequence: CASSLAPPSGSSAGELFF.

The CDR3 nucleotides read TGTGCCAGCAGCCCTTCCAGGGAGGTGGTGGAGACCCAGTACTTC. Amino acids: CASSPSREVVETQYF. V and J are TRBV3-1 (or the pseudogene TRBV3-2) and TRBJ2-5; the D gene is possibly TRBD2 (6 bases). This CDR3 has 15 amino acids. V was pared by 4 bases and J by 5 bases, with 17 bases between. The germline gives CDR1 LGHDT, CDR2 YNNKEL (reference sequence).

The rearrangement uses TRBV2 and TRBJ1-2; D is ambiguous. V lost 6 bases and J lost 10, with 15 bases in between. CDR1 SNHLY and CDR2 FYNNEI come from the germline V gene. The CDR3 has 12 residues. CDR3 region: CASRRLEVSYTF. The DNA of the CDR3 is TGTGCCAGCAGACGATTGGAGGTGTCCTACACCTTC.

About this clone: The same CDR3 also results from other DNA sequences found in this sample. J is TRBJ2-2 and V is TRBV28; 13 positions match TRBD2. The CDR3 totals 16 residues. The germline V gene encodes CDR1 MDHEN and CDR2 SYDVKM. V dropped 6 bases and J dropped 4; count of bases not matched to a gene: 5. CDR3 sequence: CASRTGLAGVTGELFF. DNA for the CDR3: TGTGCCAGCAGAACCGGACTAGCGGGAGTCACCGGGGAGCTGTTTTTT.

The chain combines TRBV7-2 with TRBJ1-5; D is uncertain. This CDR3 region has 13 residues. Germline V gene sequence: CDR1 SGHTA, CDR2 FQGNSA. V lost 0 bases, J lost 6 bases, and 6 bases lay in between. CDR3 in DNA: TGTGCCAGCAGCTTAGCCCGTCCTCAGCCCCAGCATTTT. Translation gives CASSLARPQPQHF.

The J gene is TRBJ2-1, the V gene TRBV7-9; possibly TRBD2 for D (5 bases). The CDR3 loop spans 14 amino acids. The V end was cut by 5 bases, the J end by 4 bases, with 12 bases between. Germline CDR1 is SEHNR and CDR2 is FQNEAQ (reference sequence). The CDR3 coding sequence is TGTGCCAGCAGCGTCGCAAGGGAGTACAATGAGCAGTTCTTC. Its protein is CASSVAREYNEQFF.

This clone was counted once. V usage is TRBV7-2 and J usage is TRBJ1-1, with TRBD1 identical over 7 bases. CDR3 length equals 15 residues. From germline, CDR1 is SGHTA and CDR2 FQGNSA. The V gene end was trimmed by 1 base and the J gene end by 3 bases; junction bases not matched to a gene: 5. CDR3 DNA: TGTGCCAGCAGCTTAGGAACAGGGGAGCACACTGAAGCTTTCTTT. Translation: CASSLGTGEHTEAFF.

Only one count was recorded for this clone. J is TRBJ2-3 and V is TRBV19; D perhaps matches TRBD2 (6 bases). Germline CDR1 reads LNHDA; CDR2 reads SQIVND (reference sequence). This CDR3 contains 17 residues. Trimming stripped 2 bases from V and 5 bases from J, with 20 bases between. The DNA for the CDR3 is TGTGCCAGTAGTATAAGGCGGGACTCCTATTCAGTAGATACGCAGTATTTT. Its protein is CASSIRRDSYSVDTQYF.

The genes are TRBV7-2 and TRBJ2-6; the D is unclear. The CDR3 extends over 15 amino acids. Germline CDR1 and CDR2: SGHTA and FQGNSA. V was clipped by 5 bases and J by 0 bases, with 8 bases between them. The CDR3 DNA reads TGTGCCAGCAGCCTATCGATCTCTGGGGCCAACGTCCTGACTTTC. Encoded protein: CASSLSISGANVLTF.

V is TRBV4-2 and J is TRBJ2-2; 12 bases match TRBD2. Germline trimming cut 0 bases from V and 0 bases from J; bases unmatched to any gene: 2. The CDR3 covers 18 residues. CDR1 is LGHNA, CDR2 YNFKEQ, per germline. CDR3 protein: CASSQEGLAGTNTGELFF. The CDR3, as DNA: TGTGCCAGCAGCCAAGAGGGACTAGCGGGTACGAACACCGGGGAGCTGTTTTTT.

The CDR3 loop reads CSYGRGDTIYF. The CDR3 DNA follows: TGCAGCTACGGACGGGGGGACACCATATATTTT. The chain carries TRBV29-1 and TRBJ1-3; D is possibly TRBD1 (5 bases). The length of the CDR3 is 11 residues. In germline, CDR1 is SQVTM, CDR2 ANQGSEA. V was pared by 8 bases and J by 8 bases, with 13 bases between. Variable domain in full (rest from reference TRBV29-1 and TRBJ1-3): SAVISQKPSRDICQRGTSLTIQCQVDSQVTMMFWYRQQPGQSLTLIATANQGSEATYESGFVIDKFPISRPNLTFSTLTVSNMSPEDSSIYLCSYGRGDTIYFGEGSWLTVV.

This rearrangement joins TRBV11-3 to TRBJ2-1; D uncertain. V was shortened by 5 bases and J by 3 bases, with 8 bases between the two germline ends. Looked up from germline, CDR1 is SGHNT and CDR2 is YENEEA. There are 13 residues in the CDR3. CDR3 region: CASSTNFYNEQFF. CDR3 DNA sequence: TGTGCCAGCAGCACAAATTTCTACAATGAGCAGTTCTTC.